A selection of T cell receptor beta chains follows, all from one sample in a study of T cell responses to AZD1222 COVID-19 vaccine. The assay was immunoSEQ multiplex PCR, and TCRdb's table has in-frame clones only and misses some. This table has tens of thousands of clones, about 87% appearing once. Specimen: peripheral blood, collected on day 0 of AZD1222 vaccination. The receptors shown here come from an adult in good health. The CDR3 runs from the conserved cysteine through the conserved F or W. A D gene is named only where the DNA matches it firmly. Clone size is not always given. Where it is, it says once, few, many or a class for expanded clones.

D gene,J gene,clone size,V gene,CDR3 length,CDR3 DNA,CDR3 protein
.,TRBJ2-7,.,TRBV5-6,14,TGTGCCAGCAGCTTGTCGGGGAATCTCTACGAGCAGTACTTC,CASSLSGNLYEQYF
.,TRBJ1-1,.,TRBV11-1,16,TGTGCCAGCAGCCAATCTTCTGAGGGACTGAACACTGAAGCTTTCTTT,CASSQSSEGLNTEAFF
.,TRBJ2-7,.,TRBV5-5,15,TGTGCCAGCAGCTTGGCTGCGCTCCCGCCTTTCGAGCAGTACTTC,CASSLAALPPFEQYF
.,TRBJ2-3,.,TRBV6-4,14,TGTGCCAGCAGTTTGGGGGATAGCACAGATACGCAGTATTTT,CASSLGDSTDTQYF
.,TRBJ1-1,.,TRBV19,14,TGTGCCAGTAGTCCAAATCCAGGGACCACTGAAGCTTTCTTT,CASSPNPGTTEAFF
.,TRBJ2-3,.,TRBV3-1/TRBV3-2,16,TGTGCCAGCAGCCATCGGGGCCGGTCAAAAACAGATACGCAGTATTTT,CASSHRGRSKTDTQYF
TRBD2,TRBJ2-5,.,TRBV3-1/TRBV3-2,17,TGTGCCAGCAGCTCCCTGACTAGCGGGGCTGGAGGAGAGACCCAGTACTTC,CASSSLTSGAGGETQYF
.,TRBJ1-3,.,TRBV30,14,TGTGCCTGGAGTGTAACTATTACTGGAAACACCATATATTTT,CAWSVTITGNTIYF
TRBD1,TRBJ1-1,.,TRBV5-5,15,TGTGCCAGCAATAACCCGAAAGGGGGCCCCCGTGAAGCTTTCTTT,CASNNPKGGPREAFF
.,TRBJ1-6,once,TRBV2,16,TGTGCCAGCAGGGTACAGGGTGCGGGTCTCAATTCACCCCTCCACTTT,CASRVQGAGLNSPLHF
.,TRBJ2-2,.,TRBV2,14,TGTGCCAGCAGCTGGTCCCTGAACACCGGGGAGCTGTTTTTT,CASSWSLNTGELFF
.,TRBJ1-5,.,TRBV9,15,TGTGCCAGCAGCGTAGAAGGGGGGCCGGGTCAGCCCCAGCATTTT,CASSVEGGPGQPQHF
.,TRBJ1-5,.,TRBV3-1/TRBV3-2,12,TGTGCCAGCAGCCAAGCGGGACAGCCCCAGCATTTT,CASSQAGQPQHF
.,TRBJ2-7,.,TRBV19,15,TGTGCCAGTAGTTGGGCCGGGGGGCATTCCTACGAGCAGTACTTC,CASSWAGGHSYEQYF
TRBD2,TRBJ2-3,.,TRBV7-3,18,TGTGCCAGCAGCTTAGCGTCTAGCGGGGCCACTAGCACAGATACGCAGTATTTT,CASSLASSGATSTDTQYF
TRBD1,TRBJ1-1,once,TRBV5-1,15,TGCGCCAGCAGCTTACCGGACAGGGGTAACACTGAAGCTTTCTTT,CASSLPDRGNTEAFF
.,TRBJ1-2,.,TRBV27,15,TGTGCCAGCACCCCGAGGGGACCGTTGAACTATGGCTACACCTTC,CASTPRGPLNYGYTF
TRBD1,TRBJ1-2,.,TRBV28,15,TGTGCCAGCAGTTACACAGGGGGCGTCTACTATGGCTACACCTTC,CASSYTGGVYYGYTF